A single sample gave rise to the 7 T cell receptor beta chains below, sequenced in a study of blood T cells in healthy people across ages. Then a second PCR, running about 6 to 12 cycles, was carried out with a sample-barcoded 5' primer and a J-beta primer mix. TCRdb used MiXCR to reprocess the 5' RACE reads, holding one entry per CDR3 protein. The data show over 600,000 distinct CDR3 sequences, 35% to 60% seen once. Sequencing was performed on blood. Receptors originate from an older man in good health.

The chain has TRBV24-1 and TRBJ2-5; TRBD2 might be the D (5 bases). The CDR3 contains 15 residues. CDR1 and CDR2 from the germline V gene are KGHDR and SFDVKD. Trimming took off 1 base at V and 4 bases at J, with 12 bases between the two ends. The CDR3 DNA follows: TGTGCCACCAGTGATTTTCGTGGGAGCGGAGAGACCCAGTACTTC. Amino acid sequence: CATSDFRGSGETQYF.

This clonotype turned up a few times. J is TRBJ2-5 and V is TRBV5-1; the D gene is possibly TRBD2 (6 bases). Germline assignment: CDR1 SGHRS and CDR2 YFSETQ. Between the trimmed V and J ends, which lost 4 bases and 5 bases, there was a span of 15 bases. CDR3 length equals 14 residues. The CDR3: CASSGGYSGETQYF. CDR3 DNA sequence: TGCGCCAGCAGCGGAGGGTATTCGGGGGAGACCCAGTACTTC.

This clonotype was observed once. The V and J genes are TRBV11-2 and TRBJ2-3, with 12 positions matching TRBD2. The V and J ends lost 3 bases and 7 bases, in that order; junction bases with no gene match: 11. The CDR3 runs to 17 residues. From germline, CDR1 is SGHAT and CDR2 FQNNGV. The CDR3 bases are TGTGCCAGCAGCTTGACTAGCGGGGGCGTTCTACGATATACGCAGTATTTT. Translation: CASSLTSGGVLRYTQYF.

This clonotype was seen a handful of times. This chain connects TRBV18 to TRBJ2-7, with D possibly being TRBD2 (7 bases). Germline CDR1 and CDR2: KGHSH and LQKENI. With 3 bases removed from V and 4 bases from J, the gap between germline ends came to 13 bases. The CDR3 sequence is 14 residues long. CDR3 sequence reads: CASSPVGGLYEQYF. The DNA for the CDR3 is TGTGCCAGCTCACCTGTCGGGGGGCTGTACGAGCAGTACTTC.

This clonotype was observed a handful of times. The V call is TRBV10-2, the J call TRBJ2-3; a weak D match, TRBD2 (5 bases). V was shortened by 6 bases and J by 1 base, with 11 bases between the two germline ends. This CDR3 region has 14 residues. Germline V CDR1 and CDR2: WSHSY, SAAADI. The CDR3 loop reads CASSWGSGTDTQYF. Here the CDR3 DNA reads TGCGCCAGCAGCTGGGGTAGCGGCACAGATACGCAGTATTTT.

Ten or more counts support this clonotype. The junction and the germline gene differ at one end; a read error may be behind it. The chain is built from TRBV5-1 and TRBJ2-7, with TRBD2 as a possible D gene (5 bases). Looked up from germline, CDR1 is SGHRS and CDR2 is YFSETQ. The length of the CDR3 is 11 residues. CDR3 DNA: TGTGCCAGCAGCGACTACGACGAGCAGTACTTC. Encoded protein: CASSDYDEQYF.

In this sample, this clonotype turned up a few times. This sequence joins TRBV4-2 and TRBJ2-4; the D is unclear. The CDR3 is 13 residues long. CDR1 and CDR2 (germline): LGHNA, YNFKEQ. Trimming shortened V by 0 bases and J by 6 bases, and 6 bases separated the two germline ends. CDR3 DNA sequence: TGTGCCAGCAGCCAAGATGGAATAAACATTCAGTACTTC. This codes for CASSQDGINIQYF.